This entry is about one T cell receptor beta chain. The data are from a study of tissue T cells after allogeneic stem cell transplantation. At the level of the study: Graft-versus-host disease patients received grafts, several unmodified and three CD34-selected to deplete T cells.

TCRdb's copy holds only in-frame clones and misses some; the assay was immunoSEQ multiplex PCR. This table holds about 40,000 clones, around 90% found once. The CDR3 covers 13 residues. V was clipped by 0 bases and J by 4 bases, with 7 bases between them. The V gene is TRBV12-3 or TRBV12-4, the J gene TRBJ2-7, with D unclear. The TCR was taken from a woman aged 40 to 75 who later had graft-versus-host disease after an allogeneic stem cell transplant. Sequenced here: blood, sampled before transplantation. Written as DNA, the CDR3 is TGTGCCAGCAGTTTAGCGAGGCTGTACGAGCAGTACTTC. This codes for CASSLARLYEQYF.